Sequencing of this TCR beta chain was carried out in a study of blood T cell repertoires in COVID-19. Study at large: Some COVID-19 samples were acute and others convalescent; all came from the United States, Italy and Spain. In each case, the material was cDNA or gDNA derived from T cells, B-cell-depleted T cells, or PBMCs.

V was pared by 2 bases and J by 3 bases, with 6 bases of the junction left unmatched. The CDR3 covers 15 residues. The germline CDR1 and CDR2 sequences are LGHDT and YNNKEL (reference sequence). In the original analysis: Amplified reference gene primers provided the basis for estimating nucleated cell counts. Here immunoSEQ multiplex PCR was the method, and the copy in TCRdb shows in-frame clones only, minus some. D and trimming come from the DNA, and the V and J calls and clone size come from that table. The data contain some 65,000 clones, 65% to 75% of them singletons. Sample: peripheral blood. This chain uses TRBV3-1 (or the pseudogene TRBV3-2) with TRBJ1-2; 7 nucleotides align to TRBD1. The origin of this receptor is a woman aged 80 or older with acute or convalescent COVID-19. The CDR3 here is CASSQLRTGDYGYTF. Written as DNA, the CDR3 is TGTGCCAGCAGCCAACTTCGGACAGGCGACTATGGCTACACCTTC.